This is a list of T cell receptor beta chains from one sample in a study of blood T cell repertoires in COVID-19. Method: immunoSEQ multiplex PCR; TCRdb's copy keeps in-frame clones and lacks some. The table lists fewer than 180,000 clones, about nine tenths of them singletons. The sample taken for sequencing was peripheral blood. Source of these receptors: a woman aged 60-75 years with active or convalescent COVID-19. Both conserved end residues are part of each CDR3. A D gene is named only where the DNA matches it firmly. Size is omitted from some rows. Given values are once, few, many or a class for expanded clones.

J,size,D,V,DNA,CDR3
TRBJ1-1,once,NA,TRBV3-1/TRBV3-2,TGTGCCAGCAGCCAAGATCACCGGGTTCGGGTTTACACTGAAGCTTTCTTT,CASSQDHRVRVYTEAFF
TRBJ1-2,NA,TRBD1,TRBV18,TGTGCCAGCTCACCGCTGGACAGGGGGCCTCGCTATGGCTACACCTTC,CASSPLDRGPRYGYTF
TRBJ2-2,NA,NA,TRBV10-2,TGCGCCAGCAGTGCAGTGAACACCGGGGAGCTGTTTTTT,CASSAVNTGELFF
TRBJ1-4,NA,TRBD1,TRBV9,TGTGCCAGCAGCGTAGCCCTTCCAGGGGGCCGCGGGGAGGAAAAACTGTTTTTT,CASSVALPGGRGEEKLFF
TRBJ1-5,once,NA,TRBV18,TGTGCCAGCTCAGGACAATTGAACACTCAGCCCCAGCATTTT,CASSGQLNTQPQHF
TRBJ2-7,NA,TRBD2,TRBV19,TGTGCCAGTCCTTTTGTAGCGGGGGCGACCTACGAGCAGTACTTC,CASPFVAGATYEQYF
TRBJ1-5,NA,TRBD1,TRBV2,TGTGCCAGCAGTACCGACAGGGAAGATCAGCCCCAGCATTTT,CASSTDREDQPQHF
TRBJ1-4,NA,NA,TRBV4-3,TGCGCCAGCAGCCACGCCTTGAGTGTGGGGGCCCTTACGTCCACTAATGAAAAACTGTTTTTT,CASSHALSVGALTSTNEKLFF
TRBJ2-5,NA,NA,TRBV7-8,TGTGCCAGCAGCTTATTGGTGGGCCGCCAGGTGACCCAGTACTTC,CASSLLVGRQVTQYF
TRBJ2-5,NA,TRBD1,TRBV5-4,TGTGCCAGCAGCTCCCCACTTCGACAGGGAGAGACCCAGTACTTC,CASSSPLRQGETQYF
TRBJ1-1,NA,NA,TRBV5-1,TGCGCCAGCAGCCCATTCGAGGGCTTGAACACTGAAGCTTTCTTT,CASSPFEGLNTEAFF
TRBJ1-2,NA,NA,TRBV6-5,TGTGCCAGCAGTTATGCGGGGGGCTACACCTTC,CASSYAGGYTF
TRBJ1-6,NA,NA,TRBV12-3/TRBV12-4,TGTGCCAGCACCCCCAAAATTAATTCACCCCTCCACTTT,CASTPKINSPLHF
TRBJ1-2,NA,NA,TRBV19,TGTGCCAGTAGTACCGGACATTTACGGGATGGCTACACCTTC,CASSTGHLRDGYTF
TRBJ2-3,NA,NA,TRBV9,TGTGCCAGCAGCCCGGGGGGCGCAGATACGCAGTATTTT,CASSPGGADTQYF
TRBJ2-1,few,TRBD2,TRBV11-2,TGTGCCAGCAGCTTAGATGTCAATAGCGGGGAATTGCAGTTCTTC,CASSLDVNSGELQFF
TRBJ2-7,NA,NA,TRBV11-3,TGTGCCAGCAGCTTAGGCGGCAGCTCCTACGAGCAGTACTTC,CASSLGGSSYEQYF
TRBJ1-2,NA,TRBD1,TRBV7-9,TGTGCCAGCAGTTCTATGGGACAGGGGAAGGGCTACACCTTC,CASSSMGQGKGYTF
TRBJ1-2,NA,NA,TRBV18,TGTGCCAGCTCACCGTTAGCTAACTATGGCTACACCTTC,CASSPLANYGYTF
TRBJ1-1,NA,NA,TRBV30,TGTGCCTGGAGTACGGGACTGACGCCCCTTGAAGCTTTCTTT,CAWSTGLTPLEAFF
TRBJ1-2,once,NA,TRBV3-1/TRBV3-2,TGTGCCAGCAGCCAAGATCTGGCAGCTAACTATGGCTACACCTTC,CASSQDLAANYGYTF
TRBJ2-5,NA,TRBD2,TRBV7-2,TGTGCCAGCAGCTTTGTTCGCGCGGCGGGGGAGGAGACCCAGTACTTC,CASSFVRAAGEETQYF
TRBJ1-2,NA,TRBD1,TRBV11-2,TGTGCCAGCAGCTTAGATGACAGGGCTAACTATGGCTACACCTTC,CASSLDDRANYGYTF
TRBJ1-3,NA,NA,TRBV4-3,TGCGCCAGCAGCCAAGAAGGGGGGGGAAGCTCTGGAAACACCATATATTTT,CASSQEGGGSSGNTIYF
TRBJ2-7,NA,NA,TRBV27,TGTGCCAGCAGTTTTTGGGACACTATTTCCTACGAGCAGTACTTC,CASSFWDTISYEQYF
TRBJ1-1,few,TRBD1,TRBV6-2/TRBV6-3,TGTGCCAGCAGTTATGGGACAGTCGGTCTTGAAGCTTTCTTT,CASSYGTVGLEAFF
TRBJ1-5,NA,TRBD1,TRBV12-5,TGTGCTAGTGGTTTGTTGTCGGGACAGATTAATCAGCCCCAGCATTTT,CASGLLSGQINQPQHF
TRBJ1-2,NA,TRBD1,TRBV19,TGTGCCAGTAGCTACGGGACAGGGGGCGCGGGCTACACCTTC,CASSYGTGGAGYTF
TRBJ1-4,NA,TRBD1,TRBV30,TGTGCCTGGAGTGTACCGTGCAGGGGGCCTCCAACTAATGAAAAACTGTTTTTT,CAWSVPCRGPPTNEKLFF
TRBJ2-5,NA,TRBD2,TRBV11-2,TGTGCCAGCAGCTTAGATATGAGGACTAGCGGGGAGACCCAGTACTTC,CASSLDMRTSGETQYF
TRBJ2-3,NA,TRBD2,TRBV7-2,TGTGCCAGCAGCTTGAGGGGCCGCGGGGGGGAGGCAGATACGCAGTATTTT,CASSLRGRGGEADTQYF
TRBJ1-2,NA,NA,TRBV19,TGTGCCAGTAGTATTCAAGAGAATGGCTACACCTTC,CASSIQENGYTF
TRBJ2-7,NA,TRBD1,TRBV12-3/TRBV12-4,TGTGCCAGCAGTCCGGGACAGGCCTACGAGCAGTACTTC,CASSPGQAYEQYF
TRBJ1-5,NA,TRBD1,TRBV5-1,TGCGCCAGCAGCCGACAGGGGGACCAGCCCCAGCATTTT,CASSRQGDQPQHF
TRBJ2-5,NA,NA,TRBV24-1,TGTGCCACCAGTGATTTAAACAGAGAGACCCAGTACTTC,CATSDLNRETQYF
TRBJ2-7,NA,NA,TRBV11-3,TGTGCCAGCAGCTTGGAGGACGGGGGTACTAGACACTTC,CASSLEDGGTRHF
TRBJ2-7,NA,TRBD2,TRBV4-3,TGCGCCAGCAGCCAAGAACCGGGGGGGTACTACGAGCAGTACTTC,CASSQEPGGYYEQYF
TRBJ2-7,NA,TRBD2,TRBV13,TGTGCCAGCAGCCAGTCCTTTGCGGGGGGGTCCTACGAGCAGTACTTC,CASSQSFAGGSYEQYF